Each of the 21 T cell receptor beta chains below was sequenced from the same sample in a study of CD8+CD57+ T cells in acquired aplastic anemia. Genomic DNA, the template, was used for profiling of the TCR beta VDJ and CDR3. MiXCR, run by TCRdb on the reads, gives a single entry per CDR3 protein. Among about 180,000 distinct CDR3 sequences listed, around 45% were seen once. Sample: sorted CD4+, CD8+, or CD8+CD57+ T cells (not recorded which) from PBMCs. The receptors shown here come from a human donor in good health.

Ten or more counts support this clonotype. The rearrangement uses TRBV24-1 and TRBJ2-2; TRBD1 might be the D (6 bases). Trimming removed 6 bases at V and 6 bases at J, with 10 bases between. CDR3 length equals 13 residues. The germline V gene encodes CDR1 KGHDR and CDR2 SFDVKD. CDR3 amino acids: CATSTQGAGELFF. In nucleotides, the CDR3 is TGTGCCACCAGTACACAGGGTGCCGGGGAGCTGTTTTTT.

This clonotype was detected many times. The chain employs TRBV12-3 or TRBV12-4 and TRBJ1-1; 9 bases fit TRBD1. The CDR3 totals 14 residues. V was clipped by 8 bases and J by 4 bases; unmatched bases: 8. This CDR3 reads CASGGQGLITEAFF. The CDR3 DNA follows: TGTGCCAGCGGCGGACAGGGGCTTATCACTGAAGCTTTCTTT.

Many counts were recorded for this clonotype. The V and J genes are TRBV11-2 and TRBJ2-7; the D is unclear. V was pared by 0 bases and J by 2 bases, with 5 bases between. The CDR3 contains 13 residues. Germline assignment: CDR1 SGHAT and CDR2 FQNNGV. Written as DNA, the CDR3 is TGTGCCAGCAGCTTAGATAGGCCCTACGAGCAGTACTTC. Translation gives CASSLDRPYEQYF. Variable domain in full (rest from reference TRBV11-2 and TRBJ2-7): EAGVAQSPRYKIIEKRQSVAFWCNPISGHATLYWYQQILGQGPKLLIQFQNNGVVDDSQLPKDRFSAERLKGVDSTLKIQPAKLEDSAVYLCASSLDRPYEQYFGPGTRLTVT.

V gene TRBV5-1 combines with J gene TRBJ2-6, with D perhaps matching TRBD2 (5 bases). This CDR3 spans 15 amino acids. V dropped 4 bases and J dropped 0 bases, with 8 bases sitting between them. Germline V CDR1 and CDR2: SGHRS, YFSETQ. As DNA, the CDR3 is TGCGCCAGCAGCCCGAGCGGCTCTGGGGCCAACGTCCTGACTTTC. It is translated as CASSPSGSGANVLTF.

Of note for this clonotype: The conserved phenylalanine or tryptophan is not found at the CDR3 terminus, so this likely reflects a read error. The V gene is TRBV19, the J gene TRBJ2-3; TRBD2 aligns across 11 bases. Germline V gene data show CDR1 as LNHDA and CDR2 as SQIVND (reference sequence). V trimming: 6 bases; J trimming: 4 bases; junction bases outside the gene matches: 0. This CDR3 has 13 residues. DNA of the CDR3: TGTGCCAGTAGACTAGCGGGGGCAGATACGCAGTATTAT. This sequence encodes CASRLAGADTQYY.

This chain connects TRBV10-3 to TRBJ2-7; D ambiguous. CDR3 length equals 12 residues. Germline CDR1 is ENHRY and CDR2 is SYGVKD. Trimming left V 4 bases short and J 3 bases short, with 7 bases between. The CDR3 loop is CAISGSGYEQYF. For the CDR3, the DNA is TGTGCCATCAGTGGGTCAGGCTACGAGCAGTACTTC.

This clonotype has a handful of counts. This chain links TRBV2 with TRBJ2-7, with D perhaps TRBD2 (5 bases). Germline-derived CDR1 and CDR2 are SNHLY and FYNNEI. Trimming stripped 3 bases from V and 9 bases from J, with 9 bases between. The CDR3 totals 11 residues. Written as DNA, the CDR3 is TGTGCCAGCAGTGATGGAGGAGGGCAGTACTTC. This sequence encodes CASSDGGGQYF.

There are many counts of this clonotype. The V gene is TRBV2, the J gene TRBJ1-1, with 8 bases identical to TRBD1. Per the germline V gene, CDR1 is SNHLY and CDR2 is FYNNEI. The V segment lost 6 bases and the J segment 3 bases; nucleotides outside the gene matches: 6. The CDR3 totals 14 residues. The CDR3 coding sequence is TGTGCCAGCAGGGGCAGGGGGCTCGACACTGAAGCTTTCTTT. It is translated as CASRGRGLDTEAFF.

A note on this clonotype: A much larger clone differs by one base, so this may be a read error. Since the CDR3 does not end with the conserved phenylalanine or tryptophan, this likely comes from a read error. The chain carries TRBV7-8 and TRBJ2-2; TRBD2 aligns across 10 bases. This CDR3 contains 16 residues. V lost 7 bases, J lost 0 bases, and 5 bases stayed unmatched. Per the germline V gene, CDR1 is SGHVS and CDR2 is FQNEAQ. The CDR3: CASKLAGGANTGELFS. The CDR3 nucleotides are TGTGCCAGCAAATTAGCGGGAGGAGCGAACACCGGGGAGCTGTTTTCT.

The chain carries TRBV19 and TRBJ2-3; 10 positions match TRBD2. The CDR3 contains 14 residues. CDR1 LNHDA and CDR2 SQIVND come from the germline V gene (reference sequence). J lost 1 base, V lost 9 bases, and 4 bases had no gene match. The CDR3 sequence: CASGSGGRTDTQYF. CDR3 coding DNA: TGTGCCAGCGGTAGCGGGGGGCGCACAGATACGCAGTATTTT.

V usage is TRBV7-8 and J usage is TRBJ1-1, with D tentatively TRBD1 (6 bases). Trimming pared 1 base from V and 5 bases from J, leaving 11 bases between. Germline V CDR1 and CDR2: SGHVS, FQNEAQ. There are 14 residues in the CDR3. The CDR3 here is CASSLVSGATEAFF. The CDR3 DNA reads as TGTGCCAGCAGCTTAGTCTCAGGGGCGACTGAAGCTTTCTTT.

V gene TRBV10-3 combines with J gene TRBJ2-7; the match to TRBD1 covers 9 bases. This CDR3 spans 15 amino acids. Germline V lookup: CDR1 ENHRY, CDR2 SYGVKD. After removal of 10 bases from V and 6 bases from J, the junction contained 16 bases not matched to a gene. The CDR3 DNA reads TGTGCCAGCAGCTTAACCGGGACAGGGAACGGCGAGCAGTACTTC. Its translation: CASSLTGTGNGEQYF.

CDR3 loop: CAISDSVTGLGYTF. CDR3 nucleotides: TGTGCCATCAGTGACTCCGTGACAGGGCTTGGCTACACCTTC. The rearrangement joins TRBV10-3 to TRBJ1-2, with TRBD1 identical over 7 bases. The V segment lost 3 bases and the J segment 7 bases; nucleotides outside the gene matches: 8. The CDR3 runs 14 residues. CDR1 is ENHRY and CDR2 is SYGVKD in the germline V gene.

For this clonotype: This CDR3 is missing its conserved last phenylalanine or tryptophan, likely due to a read error. The chain links TRBV18 to TRBJ1-2; D gene uncertain. Trimming removed 3 bases from V and 3 bases from J, with 17 bases in between. The CDR3 loop spans 16 amino acids. CDR1 and CDR2 from the germline V gene are KGHSH and LQKENI. The DNA of the CDR3 is TGTGCCAGCTCACCCGAACGGCGGGGTTTCGACTATGGCTACACCCTC. It translates to CASSPERRGFDYGYTL.

The gene calls are TRBV14 and TRBJ2-3; possibly TRBD1 for D (5 bases). V gave up 2 bases and J gave up 1 base, with 10 bases separating them. The CDR3 covers 15 residues. Per germline, CDR1 SGHDN and CDR2 FVKESK. The CDR3 loop is CASSQQGMGTDTQYF. The CDR3 nucleotides read TGTGCCAGCAGCCAACAGGGCATGGGCACAGATACGCAGTATTTT. Combining the CDR3 with reference TRBV14 and TRBJ2-3 gives the whole variable domain EAGVTQFPSHSVIEKGQTVTLRCDPISGHDNLYWYRRVMGKEIKFLLHFVKESKQDESGMPNNRFLAERTGGTYSTLKVQPAELEDSGVYFCASSQQGMGTDTQYFGPGTRLTVL.

In this sample, this clonotype turned up many times. This chain links TRBV12-3 or TRBV12-4 with TRBJ2-7; 9 bases match TRBD2. Trimming took 6 bases from V and 1 from J; bases not matched to a gene: 10. The length of the CDR3 is 16 residues. DNA for the CDR3: TGTGCCAGCAGCCTTCGACTAGCGGTCAATTCCTACGAGCAGTACTTC. Protein product: CASSLRLAVNSYEQYF.

This clonotype was seen repeatedly, ten times or more. The chain recombines TRBV20-1 with TRBJ2-3, with 10 bases that match TRBD2. This CDR3 is built from 15 residues. The V gene's germline CDR1 is DFQATT and CDR2 SNEGSKA (reference sequence). V lost 4 bases to trimming and J lost 4 bases; unmatched junction nucleotides: 8. This CDR3 reads CSATGLAPTSDTQYF. CDR3 coding DNA: TGCAGTGCTACGGGACTAGCGCCGACTTCAGATACGCAGTATTTT.

This clonotype was observed many times. The chain uses TRBV5-1 and TRBJ2-7; D is unresolved. The germline V gene encodes CDR1 SGHRS and CDR2 YFSETQ. This CDR3 contains 12 residues. Between the trimmed V and J ends, which lost 3 bases and 3 bases, there was a span of 7 bases. As DNA, the CDR3 is TGCGCCAGCAGCTCAGCTGACTACGAGCAGTACTTC. It specifies CASSSADYEQYF.

The V call is TRBV20-1, the J call TRBJ2-7, with D hard to call. The CDR3 covers 13 residues. V was pared by 3 bases and J by 2 bases, with 11 bases between. Per germline, CDR1 DFQATT and CDR2 SNEGSKA (reference sequence). The CDR3 DNA follows: TGCAGTGCTAGTTTAGAGGCCCCCTACGAGCAGTACTTC. Amino acid sequence: CSASLEAPYEQYF.

This clonotype was found a few times. V and J are TRBV10-3 and TRBJ2-1; the match to TRBD1 covers 8 bases. CDR1 and CDR2 from the germline V gene are ENHRY and SYGVKD. J gave up 4 bases and V 6 bases, and 14 bases lay outside the gene matches. The CDR3 is 17 residues long. CDR3 residues: CAISYSDTTGVYNEQFF. The CDR3 nucleotides read TGTGCCATCAGCTACTCGGATACGACAGGGGTTTACAATGAGCAGTTCTTC.

This chain joins TRBV2 and TRBJ2-7; possibly TRBD2 for D (5 bases). Germline V gene sequence: CDR1 SNHLY, CDR2 FYNNEI. The CDR3 is 11 residues long. Trimming removed 8 bases at V and 2 bases at J, with 7 bases between. CDR3 DNA sequence: TGTGCCAGCGCCGGGGCCTACGAGCAGTACTTC. Protein: CASAGAYEQYF.